The rows below give T cell receptor beta chains drawn from one sample of a study of T cells in localized non-small cell lung cancer. Clones were read by immunoSEQ multiplex PCR, and TCRdb kept only the in-frame ones, dropping some. The table shows around 2,000 clones, with roughly 18% occurring only once. Source: normal lung tissue next to the tumor, taken before any cancer treatment. These receptors were obtained from a man aged 40-75 years with stage I squamous cell lung carcinoma. CDR3s include the opening cysteine and the closing phenylalanine or tryptophan. A D gene is named only where the DNA matches it firmly. Size is stated for part of the rows, as once, few or many counts, or as a class when the clone is expanded.

>TRBD2|TRBJ2-3|TRBV11-3|.
CASSSREGRFTDTQYF
TGTGCCAGCAGCTCCAGGGAGGGCAGGTTCACAGATACGCAGTATTTT
>TRBD2|TRBJ2-5|TRBV19|.
CASSPTGLQETQYF
TGTGCCAGTAGCCCAACGGGACTACAAGAGACCCAGTACTTC
>TRBD1|TRBJ2-1|TRBV19|few
CASSVTGAGEQFF
TGTGCCAGTAGCGTGACAGGGGCTGGTGAGCAGTTCTTC
>.|TRBJ1-3|TRBV6-8|.
CASSYSISGNTIYF
TGTGCCAGCAGTTACTCCATCTCTGGAAACACCATATATTTT
>.|TRBJ2-7|TRBV19|.
CASSYGTTYEQYF
TGTGCCAGTAGCTACGGGACGACCTACGAGCAGTACTTC
>TRBD1|TRBJ2-5|TRBV29-1|.
CSVGGTEETQYF
TGCAGCGTTGGAGGGACAGAAGAGACCCAGTACTTC
>.|TRBJ1-1|TRBV16|few
CASSPSDSSWNTEAFF
TGTGCCAGCAGCCCCTCGGACAGTTCCTGGAACACTGAAGCTTTCTTT
>.|TRBJ1-5|TRBV4-1|medium-sized
CASSQGPDTSNQPQHF
TGCGCCAGCAGCCAAGGCCCCGACACCAGCAATCAGCCCCAGCATTTT
>.|TRBJ2-7|TRBV25-1|few
CASSERGPYEQYF
TGTGCCAGCAGTGAGAGGGGACCCTACGAGCAGTACTTC
>.|TRBJ2-6|TRBV11-3|few
CASSLSAGWGANVLTF
TGTGCCAGCAGCTTATCGGCCGGATGGGGGGCCAACGTCCTGACTTTC
>TRBD2|TRBJ2-3|TRBV11-3|.
CASSPGTSGTDTQYF
TGTGCCAGCAGCCCCGGGACTAGCGGGACAGATACGCAGTATTTT
>.|TRBJ2-3|TRBV19|few
CASSGGRTDTQYF
TGTGCCAGTAGTGGGGGGAGGACAGATACGCAGTATTTT
>.|TRBJ2-7|TRBV15|few
CATSVQGSSYEQYF
TGTGCCACCAGCGTCCAGGGAAGTAGCTACGAGCAGTACTTC
>TRBD1|TRBJ2-3|TRBV11-3|large
CASSFEGGADTQYF
TGTGCCAGCAGCTTCGAAGGGGGCGCAGATACGCAGTATTTT
>.|TRBJ2-1|TRBV11-3|.
CASSLRVGGFVSYNEQFF
TGTGCCAGCAGCTTAAGGGTCGGCGGGTTTGTCTCCTACAATGAGCAGTTCTTC
>TRBD1|TRBJ1-1|TRBV15|few
CATSRLSGTGVTEAFF
TGTGCCACCAGCAGACTATCCGGGACAGGGGTAACTGAAGCTTTCTTT
>TRBD1|TRBJ2-7|TRBV29-1|.
CSVRTGDSYEQYF
TGCAGCGTAAGGACAGGGGACTCCTACGAGCAGTACTTC
>TRBD1|TRBJ2-3|TRBV28|few
CASRRTGRYSTDTQYF
TGTGCCAGCAGGCGGACAGGGAGGTATAGCACAGATACGCAGTATTTT
>TRBD2|TRBJ2-5|TRBV11-3|.
CASSQVRAGGGETQYF
TGTGCCAGCAGCCAAGTACGCGCGGGAGGAGGAGAGACCCAGTACTTC
>TRBD1|TRBJ1-2|TRBV6-8|medium-sized
CAALGTGKGGYTF
TGTGCCGCCCTGGGGACAGGGAAAGGTGGCTACACCTTC
>.|TRBJ1-6|TRBV12-5|.
CASTGGDSSPLHF
TGTGCCAGCACGGGGGGGGATAGTTCACCCCTCCACTTT
>.|TRBJ1-4|TRBV11-3|.
CASSLESVAATNEKLFF
TGTGCCAGCAGCTTAGAATCTGTAGCGGCGACTAATGAAAAACTGTTTTTT
>.|TRBJ2-7|TRBV2|few
CASRSEEPYEQYF
TGTGCCAGCAGGTCAGAGGAACCCTACGAGCAGTACTTC
>.|TRBJ2-1|TRBV6-8|.
CASSYSALSSYNEQFF
TGTGCCAGCAGTTACTCGGCCCTGAGCTCCTACAATGAGCAGTTCTTC
>.|TRBJ2-5|TRBV11-3|few
CASSLVQGREETQYF
TGTGCCAGCAGCTTGGTACAGGGGAGGGAAGAGACCCAGTACTTC
>.|TRBJ1-5|TRBV6-8|.
CASRKQRTAQHF
TGTGCCAGCAGGAAACAGAGGACGGCCCAGCATTTT
>TRBD1|TRBJ2-7|TRBV2|.
CASNRDRGSPEQYF
TGTGCCAGCAATAGGGACAGGGGGTCTCCGGAGCAGTACTTC
>.|TRBJ1-2|TRBV28|.
CATTSVLYGYTF
TGTGCCACCACATCCGTTCTCTATGGCTACACCTTC
>.|TRBJ2-5|TRBV9|medium-sized
CASSPDTSFQETQYF
TGTGCCAGCAGCCCAGATACTAGTTTCCAAGAGACCCAGTACTTC
>.|TRBJ1-5|TRBV6-8|.
CASSTQGFDQPQHF
TGTGCCAGCAGTACTCAGGGTTTTGATCAGCCCCAGCATTTT
>.|TRBJ1-3|TRBV12-2|few
CASRLEPSPRSGNTIYF
TGTGCAAGTCGCTTAGAACCCTCGCCCCGCTCTGGAAACACCATATATTTT
>TRBD2|TRBJ2-3|TRBV11-3|few
CASSSGLAGIFTDTQYF
TGTGCCAGCAGCTCTGGACTAGCGGGGATCTTCACAGATACGCAGTATTTT
>TRBD2|TRBJ2-6|TRBV9|few
CASSQTSGRNPSGANVLTF
TGTGCCAGCAGCCAGACTAGCGGGCGTAACCCCTCTGGGGCCAACGTCCTGACTTTC
>.|TRBJ2-1|TRBV11-3|few
CASSTGGPRNEQFF
TGTGCCAGCAGTACCGGGGGCCCGAGGAATGAGCAGTTCTTC
>.|TRBJ2-1|TRBV6-8|.
CASSYSRVGVTEQFF
TGTGCCAGCAGTTACTCCAGAGTCGGGGTCACTGAGCAGTTCTTC
>TRBD1|TRBJ2-1|TRBV11-3|few
CASSWIQGENEQFF
TGTGCCAGCAGCTGGATACAGGGGGAAAATGAGCAGTTCTTC
>.|TRBJ2-5|TRBV28|few
CASSTALRTAETQYF
TGTGCCAGCAGTACAGCTTTGCGAACAGCGGAGACCCAGTACTTC
>TRBD1|TRBJ1-4|TRBV11-3|.
CASSPRDSPFEKLFF
TGTGCCAGCAGCCCCCGGGACAGCCCCTTTGAAAAACTGTTTTTT
>.|TRBJ1-3|TRBV15|few
CATSRDSGSGNTIYF
TGTGCCACCAGCAGAGATTCAGGGTCTGGAAACACCATATATTTT
>TRBD2|TRBJ2-7|TRBV11-3|many
CASSLASGSHEQYF
TGTGCCAGCAGCTTGGCTAGCGGGAGTCACGAGCAGTACTTC
>.|TRBJ1-1|TRBV28|few
CASRGLNRGKSRAFF
TGTGCCAGCAGGGGTTTGAATAGGGGAAAATCCCGAGCTTTCTTT
>TRBD1|TRBJ1-1|TRBV9|large
CATQGVDVGTEAFF
TGTGCCACACAGGGGGTTGATGTTGGCACTGAAGCTTTCTTT
>TRBD1|TRBJ2-7|TRBV11-3|.
CASSLRQGPYEQYF
TGTGCCAGCAGCTTAAGACAGGGACCCTACGAGCAGTACTTC
>.|TRBJ2-1|TRBV19|.
CASSTSWTDPTDEQFF
TGTGCCAGTAGTACTTCCTGGACAGACCCAACGGATGAGCAGTTCTTC
>.|TRBJ2-1|TRBV7-4|many
CASSQTDYNEQFF
TGTGCCAGCAGCCAGACGGATTACAATGAGCAGTTCTTC
>.|TRBJ1-2|TRBV11-3|few
CASSLKDGGRGGYTF
TGTGCCAGCAGCCTAAAGGACGGTGGGAGGGGAGGCTACACCTTC
>.|TRBJ1-5|TRBV11-3|.
CASSVQGYSNQPQHF
TGTGCCAGCAGCGTCCAGGGGTATAGCAATCAGCCCCAGCATTTT